Below, 32 T cell receptor beta chains from the same sample are listed, as sequenced in a study of blood T cell repertoires in COVID-19. Clones were read by immunoSEQ multiplex PCR, and TCRdb kept only the in-frame ones, dropping some. This sample has approximately 200,000 clones; 85% to 90% occur once, and the top ten carry 1.2%. The sequenced material came from PBMCs or T cells enriched from blood (not recorded which). These receptors were taken from a man aged 25-45 years who had recovered from COVID-19.

The chain uses TRBV4-3 and TRBJ2-3, with 8 bases matching TRBD2. The length of the CDR3 is 16 residues. V lost 4 bases, J lost 1 base, and 7 bases stayed unmatched. Germline values: CDR1 LGHNA, CDR2 YSLEER. DNA of the CDR3: TGCGCCAGCAGCCCCTTTTCGGGAGGGCGCACAGATACGCAGTATTTT. It encodes CASSPFSGGRTDTQYF.

This clone came up a few times. The genes are TRBV3-1 (or the pseudogene TRBV3-2) and TRBJ1-1, with D hard to call. CDR3 length: 14 residues. Germline CDR1 is LGHDT and CDR2 is YNNKEL (reference sequence). The V and J ends lost 6 bases and 1 base respectively, with 12 bases between them. The CDR3 nucleotides are TGTGCCAGCAGAGAGGGTTTAGGGAACACTGAAGCTTTCTTT. This codes for CASREGLGNTEAFF.

This chain joins TRBV15 and TRBJ1-5; D is possibly TRBD1 (5 bases). V lost 0 bases, J lost 2 bases, and 8 bases lay in between. CDR3 length: 15 residues. Germline-derived CDR1 and CDR2 are LNHNV and YYDKDF (reference sequence). CDR3 DNA: TGTGCCACCAGCAGAGACCGACAGCGCAATCAGCCCCAGCATTTT. Protein: CATSRDRQRNQPQHF.

This clone has just one count. This chain joins TRBV12-5 and TRBJ2-2; 8 bases align to TRBD1. V trimming: 0 bases; J trimming: 4 bases; junction bases outside the gene matches: 4. The CDR3 consists of 16 residues. CDR1 LGHNT and CDR2 FRNRAP come from the germline V gene. The CDR3 reads CASGLVAGGFTGELFF. CDR3 bases: TGTGCTAGTGGTTTGGTAGCAGGGGGCTTCACCGGGGAGCTGTTTTTT.

This clone was seen once. The V gene is TRBV5-5, the J gene TRBJ2-6; TRBD1 matches at 7 bases. CDR1 is SGHKS, CDR2 YYEKEE, per germline (reference sequence). Trimming cost V 2 bases and J 4 bases; bases outside gene matches: 3. The CDR3 extends over 15 amino acids. The CDR3 sequence is CASSLQGPGANVLTF. CDR3 bases: TGTGCCAGCAGCTTACAGGGGCCGGGGGCCAACGTCCTGACTTTC.

The chain uses TRBV7-2 and TRBJ2-5; D may be TRBD1 (5 bases). The CDR3 is 16 amino acids. Germline loops: CDR1 SGHTA, CDR2 FQGNSA. V was cut by 5 bases and J by 3 bases, with 19 bases left in between. This CDR3 is CASSPQVWGQKETQYF. For the CDR3, the DNA is TGTGCCAGCAGCCCCCAGGTGTGGGGCCAAAAAGAGACCCAGTACTTC.

The chain recombines TRBV24-1 with TRBJ2-2; 13 nucleotides line up with TRBD2. Germline values: CDR1 KGHDR, CDR2 SFDVKD. Unmatched junction bases numbered 11, after V lost 5 bases and J lost 3 bases. The CDR3 totals 19 residues. The CDR3 region has the DNA TGTGCCACCAGTGCGGGACTAGCGGGACCTATCGTTGACACCGGGGAGCTGTTTTTT. Translating it yields CATSAGLAGPIVDTGELFF.

The V call is TRBV25-1, the J call TRBJ1-2; D unclear. The germline CDR1 and CDR2 sequences are MGHDK and SYGVNS. The CDR3 is 13 amino acids. V shed 1 base and J shed 8 bases, with 11 bases lying between them. DNA for the CDR3: TGTGCCAGCAGTGAATTAAAAGCGGGAGGCTACACCTTC. It is translated as CASSELKAGGYTF.

This chain uses TRBV5-1 with TRBJ2-5; 11 bases line up with TRBD2. The CDR3 is 14 amino acids. The junction had 4 bases not matched to a gene; V was cut back by 4 bases and J by 5 bases. CDR1 is SGHRS and CDR2 is YFSETQ in the germline V gene. Here the CDR3 reads CASSAWTSGETQYF. CDR3 DNA: TGCGCCAGCAGCGCCTGGACTAGCGGGGAGACCCAGTACTTC.

The chain is built from TRBV27 and TRBJ2-7; D remains ambiguous. Germline lookup yields CDR1 MNHEY and CDR2 SMNVEV (reference sequence). The CDR3 length is 13 residues. Trimming took 2 bases from V and 3 from J, leaving 8 bases between them. The CDR3: CASSLGDNYEQYF. CDR3 coding DNA: TGTGCCAGCAGTTTAGGTGACAACTACGAGCAGTACTTC.

This chain uses TRBV5-4 with TRBJ1-1; a weak D match, TRBD1 (6 bases). The CDR3 runs to 16 residues. With 2 bases removed from V and 0 bases from J, the gap between germline ends came to 14 bases. Germline V gene sequence: CDR1 SGHNT, CDR2 YYREEE (reference sequence). The CDR3 region has the DNA TGTGCCAGCAGCTTTTTCCCAGGGACAATGAACACTGAAGCTTTCTTT. Translation: CASSFFPGTMNTEAFF.

The table lists this clone with a count of one. The V gene is TRBV20-1, the J gene TRBJ2-7, with 8 bases lining up with TRBD2. V gave up 3 bases and J gave up 5 bases; unmatched junction bases: 9. Looked up from germline, CDR1 is DFQATT and CDR2 is SNEGSKA (reference sequence). The CDR3 has 14 residues. The CDR3 protein is CSASRGGLSHEQYF. CDR3 nucleotides: TGCAGTGCTAGTCGGGGGGGCCTAAGCCACGAGCAGTACTTC.

This chain joins TRBV10-2 and TRBJ2-5; possible D gene TRBD2, 5 bases. The V and J ends lost 2 bases and 5 bases respectively, with 12 bases between them. This CDR3 has 14 amino acids. Germline V gene data show CDR1 as WSHSY and CDR2 as SAAADI. The CDR3 coding sequence is TGCGCCAGCAGTGAGACTTACGGACTGGAGACCCAGTACTTC. Protein: CASSETYGLETQYF.

This chain uses TRBV19 with TRBJ1-2; 8 bases are a match to TRBD1. V lost 7 bases to trimming and J lost 8 bases; unmatched junction nucleotides: 15. Germline-derived CDR1 and CDR2 are LNHDA and SQIVND (reference sequence). CDR3 length: 15 residues. The CDR3 is CASILTAGGSGGYTF. As DNA, the CDR3 is TGTGCCAGTATCCTAACCGCAGGGGGCTCGGGCGGCTACACCTTC.

Here the CDR3 DNA reads TGTGCCAGCAGTTATTCCAGGGGAGGGAGGCAGTTCTTC. It encodes CASSYSRGGRQFF. The rearrangement joins TRBV6-2 or TRBV6-3 to TRBJ2-1; weak D call: TRBD2 (7 bases). Germline V gene sequence: CDR1 MNHEY, CDR2 SVGEGT. The CDR3 runs 13 residues. The germline V and J ends were trimmed by 3 bases and 12 bases, with 15 bases remaining between them.

V gene TRBV7-2 combines with J gene TRBJ2-4; TRBD1 agrees at 7 bases. Germline assignment: CDR1 SGHTA and CDR2 FQGNSA. After removal of 5 bases from V and 1 base from J, the junction contained 2 bases not matched to a gene. This CDR3 is built from 14 residues. The CDR3 spells CASSAQGAKNIQYF. The DNA of the CDR3 is TGTGCCAGCAGCGCACAGGGGGCCAAAAACATTCAGTACTTC.

V and J are TRBV30 and TRBJ1-2; 9 bases line up with TRBD1. The CDR3 contains 13 residues. CDR1 is GTSNPN, CDR2 SVGIG, per germline (reference sequence). The V and J ends lost 5 bases and 8 bases, in that order; junction bases with no gene match: 9. The CDR3 reads CAWDQTGGEGYTF. Written as DNA, the CDR3 is TGTGCCTGGGATCAGACAGGGGGAGAAGGCTACACCTTC. The whole variable domain, filled in from reference TRBV30 and TRBJ1-2, reads SQTIHQWPATLVQPVGSPLSLECTVEGTSNPNLYWYRQAAGRGLQLLFYSVGIGQISSEVPQNLSASRPQDRQFILSSKKLLLSDSGFYLCAWDQTGGEGYTFGSGTRLTVV.

The chain combines TRBV4-1 with TRBJ2-5; 7 positions agree with TRBD2. Losses at the gene ends were 1 base for V and 1 base for J; bases not matched to a gene: 6. There are 16 residues in the CDR3. From germline, CDR1 is MGHRA and CDR2 YSYEKL. CDR3 loop: CASSQGPSGPQETQYF. The CDR3 nucleotides read TGCGCCAGCAGCCAAGGTCCTAGCGGTCCCCAAGAGACCCAGTACTTC.

This chain connects TRBV7-9 to TRBJ2-3; 9 nucleotides line up with TRBD2. V lost 2 bases to trimming and J lost 4 bases; unmatched junction nucleotides: 13. From germline, CDR1 is SEHNR and CDR2 FQNEAQ (reference sequence). The CDR3 is 18 amino acids. The CDR3 DNA sequence: TGTGCCAGCAGCTTATCGCCGTCGGCGGGAGGGGGTGCAGATACGCAGTATTTT. Amino acid sequence: CASSLSPSAGGGADTQYF. The whole variable domain, remainder taken from reference TRBV7-9 and TRBJ2-3, is DTGVSQNPRHKITKRGQNVTFRCDPISEHNRLYWYRQTLGQGPEFLTYFQNEAQLEKSRLLSDRFSAERPKGSFSTLEIQRTEQGDSAMYLCASSLSPSAGGGADTQYFGPGTRLTVL.

The rearrangement joins TRBV4-1 to TRBJ2-1, with D hard to call. Germline V gene data show CDR1 as MGHRA and CDR2 as YSYEKL. The CDR3 has 16 amino acids. V was shortened by 2 bases and J by 0 bases, with 11 bases between the two germline ends. CDR3 sequence (DNA): TGCGCCAGCAGCCAACCGCTCAAGAGCTCCTACAATGAGCAGTTCTTC. This gives the protein CASSQPLKSSYNEQFF.

This chain uses TRBV4-1 with TRBJ1-1; 7 bases fit TRBD1. Germline values: CDR1 MGHRA, CDR2 YSYEKL. Trimming removed 2 bases from V and 4 bases from J; junction bases left unmatched: 4. The CDR3 extends over 14 amino acids. The CDR3 DNA follows: TGCGCCAGCAGCCAAAAACAGGGGTCCACTGAAGCTTTCTTT. It codes for CASSQKQGSTEAFF.

In this sample, this clone turned up a few times. The CDR3 spells CATARAGSTTEAFF. Written as DNA, the CDR3 is TGTGCCACCGCCCGAGCCGGGAGTACGACTGAAGCTTTCTTT. This chain links TRBV24-1 with TRBJ1-1; D remains unclear. Germline-derived CDR1 and CDR2 are KGHDR and SFDVKD. Trimming removed 9 bases from V and 5 bases from J, with 18 bases in between. This CDR3 is built from 14 residues.

The chain links TRBV7-6 to TRBJ1-3; D is unresolved. Deletions cut 2 bases from V and 2 bases from J, with 4 bases between. The germline gives CDR1 SGHVS, CDR2 FNYEAQ. This CDR3 has 13 amino acids. The CDR3 DNA reads TGTGCCAGCAGCTTAATCACTGGAAACACCATATATTTT. Translation: CASSLITGNTIYF.

The rearrangement joins TRBV19 to TRBJ1-3; possibly TRBD1 for D (6 bases). Germline CDR1 and CDR2: LNHDA and SQIVND (reference sequence). V lost 5 bases and J lost 0, with 11 bases in between. There are 15 residues in the CDR3. CDR3 bases: TGTGCCAGTAGTTTGGACAGCCTCTCTGGAAACACCATATATTTT. This sequence encodes CASSLDSLSGNTIYF.

This chain joins TRBV28 and TRBJ2-3, with a weak D call TRBD1 (6 bases). Germline CDR1 is MDHEN and CDR2 is SYDVKM. V lost 4 bases, J lost 1 base, and 15 bases lay in between. This CDR3 has 16 amino acids. CDR3 residues: CASSSPGAKGTDTQYF. The CDR3 DNA sequence: TGTGCCAGCAGTTCACCAGGGGCAAAAGGCACAGATACGCAGTATTTT.

The chain employs TRBV5-1 and TRBJ1-2; D is uncertain. Germline V lookup: CDR1 SGHRS, CDR2 YFSETQ. The CDR3 totals 15 residues. V gave up 0 bases and J gave up 4 bases, with 13 bases separating them. CDR3 DNA: TGCGCCAGCAGCTTGGGTGCGAGATTGCTCTATGGCTACACCTTC. Encoded protein: CASSLGARLLYGYTF.

This chain links TRBV6-5 with TRBJ2-5, with D maybe TRBD2 (7 bases). This CDR3 has 14 amino acids. V gave up 7 bases and J gave up 5 bases, with 17 bases separating them. CDR1 and CDR2 from the germline V gene are MNHEY and SVGAGI. CDR3 sequence (DNA): TGTGCCAGCACCCGCGGGGGCCCCCTGGAGACCCAGTACTTC. Translated: CASTRGGPLETQYF.

The rearrangement joins TRBV11-2 to TRBJ2-5; no firm D call. This CDR3 comprises 11 residues. Trimming pared 1 base from V and 5 bases from J, leaving 2 bases between. Germline CDR1 is SGHAT and CDR2 is FQNNGV. The CDR3 loop reads CASSLAETQYF. CDR3 DNA: TGTGCCAGCAGCTTAGCTGAGACCCAGTACTTC.

This chain connects TRBV23-1 to TRBJ1-2; tentatively, D is TRBD1 (6 bases). TRBV23-1 carries the ORF label, with uncertain function. Trimming shortened V by 8 bases and J by 0 bases, and 22 bases separated the two germline ends. CDR3 length: 17 amino acids. CDR3 bases: TGCGCCAGCCCTCGCGGGGGGCAAAGAACAACTAACTATGGCTACACCTTC. Translation: CASPRGGQRTTNYGYTF.

The chain couples TRBV29-1 to TRBJ1-1; no definite D call. The germline V and J ends were trimmed by 5 bases and 11 bases, with 27 bases remaining between them. This CDR3 is built from 15 residues. In germline, CDR1 is SQVTM, CDR2 ANQGSEA. In DNA, the CDR3 is TGCAGCGTTATTTCGACTGCGGTAGTCCATCCCGAGGCTTTCTTT. This encodes CSVISTAVVHPEAFF.

The chain has TRBV6-5 and TRBJ1-1; 8 bases line up with TRBD1. V lost 5 bases, J lost 3 bases, and 5 bases stayed unmatched. Germline V gene sequence: CDR1 MNHEY, CDR2 SVGAGI. The CDR3 length is 14 residues. The CDR3, as DNA: TGTGCCAGCAGTAGGACAGGGCCCTACACTGAAGCTTTCTTT. The encoded protein is CASSRTGPYTEAFF.

This chain links TRBV28 with TRBJ1-2; no firm D call. The CDR3 is 15 residues long. The germline V gene has CDR1 MDHEN and CDR2 SYDVKM. V was pared by 1 base and J by 5 bases, with 14 bases between. In nucleotides, the CDR3 is TGTGCCAGCAGTTTATCGGTGGGCAGGTGGTATGGCTACACCTTC. It codes for CASSLSVGRWYGYTF.